This T cell receptor beta chain derives from a study of graft-versus-host responses after intestinal transplantation. Study-wide context: For two to four years after anti-thymocyte globulin induction, all recipients took tacrolimus and steroids. Broader study findings: Graft-donor T cell macrochimerism in patients accompanied high graft-versus-host to host-versus-graft clonal ratios in allografts.

Losses at the gene ends were 5 bases for V and 2 bases for J; bases not matched to a gene: 7. CDR1 and CDR2 from the germline V gene are SGHAT and FQNNGV. This CDR3 region has 15 residues. Profiled with immunoSEQ multiplex PCR; TCRdb holds only in-frame clones, not every one. In the table there are over 70,000 clones, around 86% of which are singletons. In the case of this clone: Its antigen remains unknown.

Sequencing was performed on unstimulated CD8+ T cells sorted from spleen or lymph node cells, taken before intestinal transplant. This chain uses TRBV11-2 with TRBJ2-7; 9 nucleotides agree with TRBD2. The sequence was collected from a human donor who received an intestinal transplant. The CDR3 sequence is CASSGGTSPTYEQYF. The CDR3 coding sequence is TGTGCCAGCAGCGGTGGGACTAGCCCCACCTACGAGCAGTACTTC.